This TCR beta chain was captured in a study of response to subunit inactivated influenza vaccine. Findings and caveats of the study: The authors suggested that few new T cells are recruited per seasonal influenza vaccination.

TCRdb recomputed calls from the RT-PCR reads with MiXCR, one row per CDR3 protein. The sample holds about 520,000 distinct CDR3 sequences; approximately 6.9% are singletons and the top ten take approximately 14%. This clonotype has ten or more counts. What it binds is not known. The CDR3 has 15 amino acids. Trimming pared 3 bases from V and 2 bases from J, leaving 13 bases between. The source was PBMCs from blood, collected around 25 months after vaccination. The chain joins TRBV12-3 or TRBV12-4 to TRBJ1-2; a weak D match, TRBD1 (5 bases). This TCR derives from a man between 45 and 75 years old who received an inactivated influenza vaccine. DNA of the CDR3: TGTGCCAGCAGTTTTTTCCCGGGACCGAACTATGGCTACACCTTC. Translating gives CASSFFPGPNYGYTF.